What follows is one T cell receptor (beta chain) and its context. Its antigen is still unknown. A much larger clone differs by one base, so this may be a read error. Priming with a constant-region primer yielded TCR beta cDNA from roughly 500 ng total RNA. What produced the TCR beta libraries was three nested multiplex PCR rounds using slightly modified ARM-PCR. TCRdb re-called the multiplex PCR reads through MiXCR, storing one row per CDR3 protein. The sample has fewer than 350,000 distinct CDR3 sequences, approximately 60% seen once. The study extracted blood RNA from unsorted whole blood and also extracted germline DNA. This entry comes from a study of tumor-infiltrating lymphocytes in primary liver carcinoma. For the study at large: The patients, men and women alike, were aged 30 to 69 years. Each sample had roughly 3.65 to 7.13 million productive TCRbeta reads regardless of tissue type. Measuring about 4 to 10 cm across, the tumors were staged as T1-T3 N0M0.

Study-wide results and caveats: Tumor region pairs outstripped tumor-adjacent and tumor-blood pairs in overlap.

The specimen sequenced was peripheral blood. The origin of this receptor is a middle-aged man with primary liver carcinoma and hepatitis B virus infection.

The CDR3 nucleotides are TGTGCCAGCTACCTAGCGGAGAGGGGCTACGAGCAGTACTTC. As protein: CASYLAERGYEQYF. This chain uses TRBV6-1 with TRBJ2-7; TRBD2 agrees at 7 bases. This CDR3 spans 14 amino acids. Germline loops: CDR1 MNHNS, CDR2 SASEGT. V shed 8 bases and J 3 bases; nucleotides not matched to a gene: 10.